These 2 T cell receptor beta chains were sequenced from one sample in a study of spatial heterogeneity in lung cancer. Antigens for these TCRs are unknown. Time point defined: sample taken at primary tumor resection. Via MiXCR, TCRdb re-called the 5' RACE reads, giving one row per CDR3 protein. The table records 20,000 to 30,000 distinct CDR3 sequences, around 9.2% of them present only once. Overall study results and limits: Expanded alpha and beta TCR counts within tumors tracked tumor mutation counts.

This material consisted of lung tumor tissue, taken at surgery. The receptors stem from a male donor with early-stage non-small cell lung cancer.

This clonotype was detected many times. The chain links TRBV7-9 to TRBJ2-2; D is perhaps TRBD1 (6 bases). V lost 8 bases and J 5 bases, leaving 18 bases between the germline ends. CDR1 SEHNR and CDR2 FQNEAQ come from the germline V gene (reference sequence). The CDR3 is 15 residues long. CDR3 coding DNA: TGTGCCAGCCATAATACAGGGAGTCAAACCGGGGAGCTGTTTTTT. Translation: CASHNTGSQTGELFF.

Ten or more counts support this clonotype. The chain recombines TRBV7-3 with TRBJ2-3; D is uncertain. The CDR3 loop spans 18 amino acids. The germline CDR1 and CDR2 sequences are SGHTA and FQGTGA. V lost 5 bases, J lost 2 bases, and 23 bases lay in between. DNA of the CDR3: TGTGCCAGCAGCCTCTCGACTCCGGGCCCTCTCTCCACAGATACGCAGTATTTT. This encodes CASSLSTPGPLSTDTQYF.